This T cell receptor (beta chain) was recovered during a study of blood T cells in healthy people across ages. General observations from the study: There was no known CMV status for donors, so expanded clonotype changes were possibly confounded.

PCR was performed a second time for roughly 7 to 12 cycles using a sample-barcoded 5' primer and a J-beta primer mix. Each of the samples gave a minimum of 2.5 million paired-end reads that contained CDR3. TCRdb ran MiXCR on the 5' RACE reads and lists one entry per CDR3 protein. The sample carries hundreds of thousands of distinct CDR3 sequences, approximately 25% recorded once. The V and J ends lost 5 bases and 2 bases respectively, with 10 bases between them. CDR3 size: 13 residues. Germline loops: CDR1 SGHTA, CDR2 FQGNSA. A remark on this clonotype: Its antigen is not identified.

This same sample was also taken into another study, of T cells of mothers and their children.

This chain uses TRBV7-2 with TRBJ2-7; D may be TRBD2 (5 bases). The receptor's source is a boy aged 10-17 years in good health. Sequencing used blood. The CDR3 bases are TGTGCCAGCAGCGGGAGTTTAGCCTACGAGCAGTACTTC. This sequence encodes CASSGSLAYEQYF. The whole variable domain, remainder taken from reference TRBV7-2 and TRBJ2-7, is GAGVSQSPSNKVTEKGKDVELRCDPISGHTALYWYRQSLGQGLEFLIYFQGNSAPDKSGLPSDRFSAERTGGSVSTLTIQRTQQEDSAVYLCASSGSLAYEQYFGPGTRLTVT.